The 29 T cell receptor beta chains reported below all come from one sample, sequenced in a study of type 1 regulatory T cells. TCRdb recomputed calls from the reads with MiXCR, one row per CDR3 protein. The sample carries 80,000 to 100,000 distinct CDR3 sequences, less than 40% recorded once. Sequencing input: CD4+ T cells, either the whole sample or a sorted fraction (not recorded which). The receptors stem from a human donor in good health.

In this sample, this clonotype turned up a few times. CDR3: CASSSGQAGGTEAFF. Written as DNA, the CDR3 is TGCGCCAGCAGCTCGGGACAGGCCGGGGGCACTGAAGCTTTCTTT. The rearrangement joins TRBV5-1 to TRBJ1-1; 8 bases map to TRBD1. CDR3 length: 15 amino acids. Germline trimming cut 3 bases from V and 4 bases from J; bases unmatched to any gene: 8. The germline V gene has CDR1 SGHRS and CDR2 YFSETQ. Drawing the rest from reference TRBV5-1 and TRBJ1-1, the complete variable domain is KAGVTQTPRYLIKTRGQQVTLSCSPISGHRSVSWYQQTPGQGLQFLFEYFSETQRNKGNFPGRFSGRQFSNSRSEMNVSTLELGDSALYLCASSSGQAGGTEAFFGQGTRLTVV.

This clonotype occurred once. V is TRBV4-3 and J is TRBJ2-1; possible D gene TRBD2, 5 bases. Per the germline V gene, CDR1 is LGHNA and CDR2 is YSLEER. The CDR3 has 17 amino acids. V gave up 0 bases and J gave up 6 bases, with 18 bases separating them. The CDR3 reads CASSQEGSGTRSNEQFF. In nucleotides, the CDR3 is TGCGCCAGCAGCCAAGAGGGAAGCGGCACCAGGAGCAATGAGCAGTTCTTC.

This CDR3 reads CASSGGQTRDTQYF. The DNA of the CDR3 is TGCGCCAGCAGCGGGGGACAGACAAGAGATACGCAGTATTTT. The rearrangement uses TRBV5-1 and TRBJ2-3; TRBD1 aligns across 7 bases. The CDR3 loop spans 14 amino acids. V trimming: 4 bases; J trimming: 5 bases; junction bases outside the gene matches: 7. Germline-derived CDR1 and CDR2 are SGHRS and YFSETQ.

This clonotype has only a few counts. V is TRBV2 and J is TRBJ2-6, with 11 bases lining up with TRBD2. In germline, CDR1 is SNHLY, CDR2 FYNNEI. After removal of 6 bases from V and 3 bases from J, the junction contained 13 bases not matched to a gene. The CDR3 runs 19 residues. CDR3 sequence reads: CASSQRGTSGSFGANVLTF. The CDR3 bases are TGTGCCAGCAGCCAAAGGGGAACTAGCGGGAGCTTTGGGGCCAACGTCCTGACTTTC.

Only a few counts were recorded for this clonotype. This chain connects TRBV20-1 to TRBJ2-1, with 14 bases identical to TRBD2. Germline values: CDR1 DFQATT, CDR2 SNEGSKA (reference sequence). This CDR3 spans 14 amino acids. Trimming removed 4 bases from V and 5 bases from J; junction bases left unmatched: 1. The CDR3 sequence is CSAKGLAGDNEQFF. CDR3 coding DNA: TGCAGTGCTAAGGGACTAGCGGGGGACAATGAGCAGTTCTTC.

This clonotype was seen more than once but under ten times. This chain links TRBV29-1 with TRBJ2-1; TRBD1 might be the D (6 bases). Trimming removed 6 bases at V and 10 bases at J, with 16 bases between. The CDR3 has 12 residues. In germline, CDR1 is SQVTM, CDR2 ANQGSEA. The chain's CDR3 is CSVSLSDREQFF. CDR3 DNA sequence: TGCAGCGTGAGCTTGTCGGACAGAGAGCAGTTCTTC.

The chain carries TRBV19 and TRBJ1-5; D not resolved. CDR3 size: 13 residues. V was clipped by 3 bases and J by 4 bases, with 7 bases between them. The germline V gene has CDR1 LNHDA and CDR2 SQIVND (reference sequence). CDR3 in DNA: TGTGCCAGTAGTATTATATGGAATCAGCCCCAGCATTTT. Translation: CASSIIWNQPQHF.

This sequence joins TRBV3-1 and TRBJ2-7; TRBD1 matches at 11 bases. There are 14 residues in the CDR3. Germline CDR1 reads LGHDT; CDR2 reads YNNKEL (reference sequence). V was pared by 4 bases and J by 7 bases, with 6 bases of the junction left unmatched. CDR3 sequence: CASSRRDRGWEQYF. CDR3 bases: TGTGCCAGCAGCCGCCGGGACAGGGGGTGGGAGCAGTACTTC.

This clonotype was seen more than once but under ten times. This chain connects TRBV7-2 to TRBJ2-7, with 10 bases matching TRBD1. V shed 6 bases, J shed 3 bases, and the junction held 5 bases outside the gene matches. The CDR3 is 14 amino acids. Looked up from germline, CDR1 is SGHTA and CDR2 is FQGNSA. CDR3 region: CASRPRTGGYEQYF. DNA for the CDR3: TGTGCCAGCAGACCTCGGACAGGGGGCTACGAGCAGTACTTC.

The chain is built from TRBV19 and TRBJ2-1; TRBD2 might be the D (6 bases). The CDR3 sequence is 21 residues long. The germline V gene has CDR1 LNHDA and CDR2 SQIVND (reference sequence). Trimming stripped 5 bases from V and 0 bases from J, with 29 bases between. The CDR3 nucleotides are TGTGCCAGTAGTGCTTTCCCGGGGCTCCAACGGACCGGGAGCTCCTACAATGAGCAGTTCTTC. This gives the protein CASSAFPGLQRTGSSYNEQFF.

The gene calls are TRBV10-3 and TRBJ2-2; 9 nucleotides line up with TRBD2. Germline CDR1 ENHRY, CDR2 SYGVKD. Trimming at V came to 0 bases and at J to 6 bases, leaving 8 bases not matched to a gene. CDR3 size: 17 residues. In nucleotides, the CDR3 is TGTGCCATCAGTGAGTCCCCATTAGCGGGAGAGGCCGGGGAGCTGTTTTTT. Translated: CAISESPLAGEAGELFF.

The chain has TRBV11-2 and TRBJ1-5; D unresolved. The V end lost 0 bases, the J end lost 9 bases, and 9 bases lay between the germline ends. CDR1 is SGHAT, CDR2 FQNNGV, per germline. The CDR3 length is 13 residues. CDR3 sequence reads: CASSLDHGRPQHF. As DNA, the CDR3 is TGTGCCAGCAGCTTAGATCATGGTCGGCCCCAGCATTTT.

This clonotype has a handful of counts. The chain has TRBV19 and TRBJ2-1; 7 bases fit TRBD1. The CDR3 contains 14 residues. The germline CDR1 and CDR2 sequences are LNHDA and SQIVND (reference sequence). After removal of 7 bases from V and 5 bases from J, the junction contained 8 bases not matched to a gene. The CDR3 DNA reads TGTGCCAGTAATCATAACAGGGGAAACAATGAGCAGTTCTTC. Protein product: CASNHNRGNNEQFF.

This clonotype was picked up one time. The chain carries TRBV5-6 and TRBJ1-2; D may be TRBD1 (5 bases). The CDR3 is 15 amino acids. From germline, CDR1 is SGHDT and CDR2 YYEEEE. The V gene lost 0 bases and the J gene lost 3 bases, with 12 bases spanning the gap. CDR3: CASSLARGYHYGYTF. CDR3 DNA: TGTGCCAGCAGCTTGGCCCGGGGGTACCACTATGGCTACACCTTC.

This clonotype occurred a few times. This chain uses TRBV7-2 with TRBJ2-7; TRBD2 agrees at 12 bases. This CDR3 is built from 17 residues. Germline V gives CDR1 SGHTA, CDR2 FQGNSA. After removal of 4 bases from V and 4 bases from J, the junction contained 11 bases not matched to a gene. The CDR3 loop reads CASSWNHWTSGKYEQYF. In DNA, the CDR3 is TGTGCCAGCAGCTGGAACCATTGGACTAGCGGGAAGTACGAGCAGTACTTC.

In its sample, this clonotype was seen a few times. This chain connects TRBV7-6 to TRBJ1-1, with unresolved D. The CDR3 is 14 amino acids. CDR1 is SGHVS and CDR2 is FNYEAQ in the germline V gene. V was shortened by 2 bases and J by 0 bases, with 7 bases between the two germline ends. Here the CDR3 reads CASSLPRMNTEAFF. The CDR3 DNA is TGTGCCAGCAGCTTACCTCGGATGAACACTGAAGCTTTCTTT.

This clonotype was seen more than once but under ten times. Here the CDR3 DNA reads TGTGCCAGCGATCCTTCGGCCTGGGACAGGGAACGATCAGCAGATACGCAGTATTTT. Its translation: CASDPSAWDRERSADTQYF. The gene calls are TRBV28 and TRBJ2-3; TRBD1 aligns across 9 bases. V lost 8 bases, J lost 4 bases, and 22 bases stayed unmatched. The CDR3 is 19 amino acids. In germline, CDR1 is MDHEN, CDR2 SYDVKM.

CDR3 protein: CASSLGDRQAQYF. Here the CDR3 DNA reads TGCGCCAGCAGCTTGGGCGACAGGCAGGCGCAGTATTTT. The chain links TRBV5-1 to TRBJ2-3, with D perhaps matching TRBD1 (6 bases). Germline V gene data show CDR1 as SGHRS and CDR2 as YFSETQ. The V gene lost 0 bases and the J gene lost 10 bases, with 12 bases spanning the gap. CDR3 length equals 13 residues.

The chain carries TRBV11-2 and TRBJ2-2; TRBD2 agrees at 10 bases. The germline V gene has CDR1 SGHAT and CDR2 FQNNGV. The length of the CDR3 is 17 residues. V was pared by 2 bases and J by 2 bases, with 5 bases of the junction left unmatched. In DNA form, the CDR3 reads TGTGCCAGCAGCTTACTTTCTAGCGGGAGAAACACCGGGGAGCTGTTTTTT. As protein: CASSLLSSGRNTGELFF.

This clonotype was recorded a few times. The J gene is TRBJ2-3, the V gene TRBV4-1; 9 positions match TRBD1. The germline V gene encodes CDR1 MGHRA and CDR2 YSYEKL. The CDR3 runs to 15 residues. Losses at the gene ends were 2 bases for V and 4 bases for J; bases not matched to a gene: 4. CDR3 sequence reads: CASSQTGTGPDTQYF. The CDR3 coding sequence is TGCGCCAGCAGCCAAACCGGGACAGGGCCAGATACGCAGTATTTT.

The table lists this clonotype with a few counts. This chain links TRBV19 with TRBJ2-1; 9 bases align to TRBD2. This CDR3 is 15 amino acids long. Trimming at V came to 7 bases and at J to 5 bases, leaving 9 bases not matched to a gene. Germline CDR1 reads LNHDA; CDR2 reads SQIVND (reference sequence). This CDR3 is CASKLGSGRHNEQFF. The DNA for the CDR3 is TGTGCCAGTAAATTGGGCAGCGGGAGGCACAATGAGCAGTTCTTC. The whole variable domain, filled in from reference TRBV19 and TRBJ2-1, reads DGGITQSPKYLFRKEGQNVTLSCEQNLNHDAMYWYRQDPGQGLRLIYYSQIVNDFQKGDIAEGYSVSREKKESFPLTVTSAQKNPTAFYLCASKLGSGRHNEQFFGPGTRLTVL.

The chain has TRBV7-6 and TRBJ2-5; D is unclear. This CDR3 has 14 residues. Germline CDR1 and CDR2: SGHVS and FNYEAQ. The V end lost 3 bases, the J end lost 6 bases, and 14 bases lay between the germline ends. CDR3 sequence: CASSLGRLAQTQYF. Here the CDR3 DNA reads TGTGCCAGCAGCTTGGGTCGGTTGGCTCAGACCCAGTACTTC.

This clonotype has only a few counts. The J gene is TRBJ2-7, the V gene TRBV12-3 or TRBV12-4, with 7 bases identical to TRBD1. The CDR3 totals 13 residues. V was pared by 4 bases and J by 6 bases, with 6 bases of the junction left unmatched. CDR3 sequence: CASSYATGREQYF. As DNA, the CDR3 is TGTGCCAGCAGTTACGCGACAGGGCGCGAGCAGTACTTC.

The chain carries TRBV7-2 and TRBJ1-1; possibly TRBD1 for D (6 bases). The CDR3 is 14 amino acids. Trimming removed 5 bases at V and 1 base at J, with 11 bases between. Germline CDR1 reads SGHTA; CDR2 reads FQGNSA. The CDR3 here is CASSQGHTNTEAFF. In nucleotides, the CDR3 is TGTGCCAGCAGCCAGGGACACACGAACACTGAAGCTTTCTTT.

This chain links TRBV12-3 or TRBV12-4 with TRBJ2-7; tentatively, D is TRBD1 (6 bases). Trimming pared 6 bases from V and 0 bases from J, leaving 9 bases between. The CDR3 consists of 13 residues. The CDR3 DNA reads TGTGCCAGCAGGGGGGACACCTCCTACGAGCAGTACTTC. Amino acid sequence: CASRGDTSYEQYF.

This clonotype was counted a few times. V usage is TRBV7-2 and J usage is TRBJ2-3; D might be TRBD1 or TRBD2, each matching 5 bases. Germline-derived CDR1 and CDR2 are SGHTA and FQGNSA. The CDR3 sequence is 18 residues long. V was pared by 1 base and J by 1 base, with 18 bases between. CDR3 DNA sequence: TGTGCCAGCAGCTTAGTGGGGGTTGGGGGAACCCGCACAGATACGCAGTATTTT. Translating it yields CASSLVGVGGTRTDTQYF.

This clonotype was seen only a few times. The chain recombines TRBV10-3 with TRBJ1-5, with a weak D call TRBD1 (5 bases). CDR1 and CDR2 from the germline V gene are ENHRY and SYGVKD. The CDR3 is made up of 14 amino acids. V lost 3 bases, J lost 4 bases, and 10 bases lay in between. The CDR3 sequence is CAISDPTANQPQHF. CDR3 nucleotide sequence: TGTGCCATCAGTGATCCGACAGCTAATCAGCCCCAGCATTTT.

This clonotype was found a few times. CDR3 residues: CASSLEAGGAKNIQYF. CDR3 nucleotides: TGTGCCAGCAGCTTAGAAGCGGGGGGGGCCAAAAACATTCAGTACTTC. This chain connects TRBV7-9 to TRBJ2-4; TRBD2 aligns across 10 bases. Germline CDR1 reads SEHNR; CDR2 reads FQNEAQ (reference sequence). The CDR3 is 16 amino acids. With V trimmed by 1 base and J by 1 base, 1 base remained unmatched.

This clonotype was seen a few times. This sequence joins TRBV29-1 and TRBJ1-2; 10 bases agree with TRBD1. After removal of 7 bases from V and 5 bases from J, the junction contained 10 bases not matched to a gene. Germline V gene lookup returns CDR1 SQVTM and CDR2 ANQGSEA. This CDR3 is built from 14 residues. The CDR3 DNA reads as TGCAGCGGATCGACAGGGGGCGAGGGGTATGGCTACACCTTC. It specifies CSGSTGGEGYGYTF.